This TCR beta chain was recovered during a study of blood T cell repertoires in COVID-19. Overall study context: Some COVID-19 samples were acute and others convalescent; all came from the United States, Italy and Spain. From T cells, B-cell-depleted T cells, or PBMCs came the material, which was cDNA or gDNA.

TCRdb keeps only in-frame clones here, not all; method: immunoSEQ multiplex PCR. The sample consists of 300,000 or so clones, over 80% of them appearing once. Germline lookup yields CDR1 MGHRA and CDR2 YSYEKL. V lost 1 base and J 3 bases, leaving 12 bases between the germline ends. There are 15 residues in the CDR3. The chain employs TRBV4-1 and TRBJ1-2; a weak D match, TRBD1 (5 bases). The sample comprised peripheral blood. The TCR was taken from a woman in her thirties or forties with acute or convalescent COVID-19. The CDR3 DNA sequence: TGCGCCAGCAGCCAAGCGTTGGGGGGGTACTATGGCTACACCTTC. It yields the protein CASSQALGGYYGYTF.